This T cell receptor beta chain was recovered during a study of T cells after yellow fever vaccination. Study conclusions and caveats: Primary-vaccination clones mostly resurfaced post-booster (just under 98% CD4, roughly 90% CD8). The study noted that FACS-sorted repertoires could contain abundant clonotypes contaminating from the bulk population.

A remark on this clonotype: Its antigen is unknown.

MiXCR, applied by TCRdb to the 5' RACE reads, yields one record per CDR3 protein. The sample includes 350,000 to 550,000 distinct CDR3 sequences, under 20% of them seen just once. V gave up 1 base and J gave up 2 bases, with 8 bases separating them. The CDR3 length is 14 residues. The rearrangement links TRBV12-3 or TRBV12-4 to TRBJ2-5; D remains ambiguous. This TCR was sampled from a young man who received the YFV17D yellow fever vaccine. This material consisted of PBMCs, taken before the yellow fever booster vaccination. The CDR3 is CASSLEGRQETQYF. The CDR3, as DNA: TGTGCCAGCAGTTTAGAAGGGCGGCAAGAGACCCAGTACTTC.